A selection of T cell receptor beta chains follows, all from one sample in a study of Tregs in tolerant kidney transplant recipients. Here immunoSEQ multiplex PCR was the method, and the copy in TCRdb shows in-frame clones only, minus some. The repertoire holds some 250,000 clones, with roughly 80% as singletons. Sequencing was done on a sample of CD4+ T cells from blood. These receptors came from a human donor in good health. Each CDR3 is given with its conserved first and last residue. Each record gives: D gene, V gene, CDR3 length, J gene, clone size, CDR3 DNA, CDR3 protein. The D gene is left open where the match is weak. Clone size appears in some rows only: once, few, many, or a class for an expanded clone.

D: TRBD1; V: TRBV5-4; length: 16; J: TRBJ1-1; size: .; DNA: TGTGCCAGCAGCATCTACAGGGGGCATACGAACACTGAAGCTTTCTTT; CDR3: CASSIYRGHTNTEAFF
D: .; V: TRBV5-1; length: 14; J: TRBJ2-5; size: few; DNA: TGCGCCAGCAGCTTTAGGCTGTTCGGAGAGACCCAGTACTTC; CDR3: CASSFRLFGETQYF
D: .; V: TRBV19; length: 17; J: TRBJ1-1; size: .; DNA: TGTGCCAGTAGTATAGCGTGGGGGTCCTTCATGAACACTGAAGCTTTCTTT; CDR3: CASSIAWGSFMNTEAFF
D: TRBD2; V: TRBV23-1; length: 15; J: TRBJ2-3; size: .; DNA: TGCGCCAGCAGCCCGTGCGCGGGGGACCAAGATACGCAGTATTTT; CDR3: CASSPCAGDQDTQYF
D: TRBD1; V: TRBV10-3; length: 18; J: TRBJ2-2; size: .; DNA: TGTGCCATCAGGGAAGGGACAGGGGTCATGATGAACACCGGGGAGCTGTTTTTT; CDR3: CAIREGTGVMMNTGELFF
D: TRBD2; V: TRBV19; length: 15; J: TRBJ2-7; size: .; DNA: TGTGCCAGTAGTATAAGAGGGACTACTGGGTACGAGCAGTACTTC; CDR3: CASSIRGTTGYEQYF
D: TRBD2; V: TRBV29-1; length: 15; J: TRBJ2-1; size: once; DNA: TGCAGCAGTGTACCGGGACTAGCGAGGAACAATGAGCAGTTCTTC; CDR3: CSSVPGLARNNEQFF
D: .; V: TRBV11-1; length: 16; J: TRBJ1-1; size: .; DNA: TGTGCCAGCAGCTTAAGGGCCGGGGGTCTGAACACTGAAGCTTTCTTT; CDR3: CASSLRAGGLNTEAFF
D: TRBD2; V: TRBV30; length: 16; J: TRBJ2-1; size: .; DNA: TGTGCCTTTCTCTCGGGAGGGGTGAGCTCCTACAATGAGCAGTTCTTC; CDR3: CAFLSGGVSSYNEQFF
D: .; V: TRBV19; length: 15; J: TRBJ1-5; size: .; DNA: TGTGCCAGTAGATGGGGGGGGGCGACCAATCAGCCCCAGCATTTT; CDR3: CASRWGGATNQPQHF
D: TRBD1; V: TRBV6-5; length: 15; J: TRBJ2-7; size: .; DNA: TGTGCCAGCAGACGTTCGACAGGGGCATCCTACGAGCAGTACTTC; CDR3: CASRRSTGASYEQYF